The 30 T cell receptor beta chains presented below share a single source sample, sequenced in a study of kidney transplant recipient with SARS-CoV-2 infection. MiXCR was run by TCRdb on the reads, yielding one entry per CDR3 protein. The sample shows about 250,000 distinct CDR3 sequences, 29% of them seen only once. This specimen consisted of a blood sample, obtained at baseline and around day 120 from a kidney transplant recipient. The receptors here all came from a young adult male patient who had COVID-19 and was a kidney transplant recipient. Some of the T cells may derive from the graft donor.

The genes are TRBV4-2 and TRBJ1-2; D not certain. Deletions cut 8 bases from V and 4 bases from J, with 26 bases between. The CDR3 runs to 17 residues. CDR1 is LGHNA and CDR2 is YNFKEQ in the germline V gene. The DNA for the CDR3 is TGTGCCAGCCGCAGACTTGGCAAAGGTCGAAAGACCTATGGCTACACCTTC. Its translation is CASRRLGKGRKTYGYTF.

This clonotype was seen many times. V usage is TRBV15 and J usage is TRBJ1-5, with 8 bases that match TRBD1. The germline V gene encodes CDR1 LNHNV and CDR2 YYDKDF (reference sequence). CDR3 length: 14 residues. Unmatched junction bases numbered 0, after V lost 3 bases and J lost 2 bases. CDR3 in amino acids: CATSRTGGNQPQHF. The CDR3 DNA is TGTGCCACCAGCAGGACAGGGGGCAATCAGCCCCAGCATTTT.

This clonotype showed up many times. The chain uses TRBV30 and TRBJ1-1; D may be TRBD1 (6 bases). From germline, CDR1 is GTSNPN and CDR2 SVGIG (reference sequence). The V end was cut by 4 bases, the J end by 4 bases, with 13 bases between. CDR3 size: 13 residues. The CDR3: CAWNAPRGTEAFF. For the CDR3, the DNA is TGTGCCTGGAACGCCCCCAGGGGCACTGAAGCTTTCTTT.

This clonotype was found a few times. The conserved final phenylalanine or tryptophan is absent from the CDR3, which likely points to a read error. The chain couples TRBV6-2 or TRBV6-3 to TRBJ1-2; D remains unclear. Trimming removed 5 bases from V and 4 bases from J, with 23 bases in between. The CDR3 spans 17 residues. CDR1 MNHEY and CDR2 SVGEGT come from the germline V gene. CDR3: CASSDGGCIGKTYGYTL. The CDR3 DNA reads as TGTGCCAGCAGTGACGGTGGCTGCATCGGAAAGACCTATGGCTACACCCTC.

Ten or more counts support this clonotype. The chain couples TRBV6-5 to TRBJ1-5; D gene uncertain. The CDR3 consists of 13 residues. Trimming shortened V by 4 bases and J by 4 bases, and 8 bases separated the two germline ends. Germline V gene lookup returns CDR1 MNHEY and CDR2 SVGAGI. The CDR3 here is CASSFRGNQPQHF. The CDR3 nucleotides are TGTGCCAGCAGTTTTCGGGGAAATCAGCCCCAGCATTTT.

Ten or more counts support this clonotype. The V gene is TRBV9, the J gene TRBJ1-2, with unresolved D. The length of the CDR3 is 16 residues. Germline assignment: CDR1 SGDLS and CDR2 YYNGEE. The V end was cut by 6 bases, the J end by 4 bases, with 22 bases between. This CDR3 reads CASTQEYSRKTYGYTF. The CDR3 nucleotides are TGTGCCAGCACGCAGGAGTACTCAAGAAAGACCTATGGCTACACCTTC.

This clonotype was seen at least ten times. The chain combines TRBV20-1 with TRBJ1-1; D possibly corresponds to TRBD1 (5 bases). V lost 5 bases to trimming and J lost 0 bases, with 13 bases between them. The germline V gene has CDR1 DFQATT and CDR2 SNEGSKA (reference sequence). The CDR3 covers 14 residues. The CDR3 DNA is TGCAGTGCTTCGGGGGGGGTTCTGAACACTGAAGCTTTCTTT. The encoded protein is CSASGGVLNTEAFF.

For this clonotype: A read error may explain this, as a much larger clone is one base away. This sequence joins TRBV9 and TRBJ2-7; D gene uncertain. Germline loops: CDR1 SGDLS, CDR2 YYNGEE. This CDR3 comprises 14 residues. In nucleotides, the CDR3 is TGTGCCAGCAGCCCGAGCGTATCCCCCGACGAGCAGCACTTC. Translated, it gives CASSPSVSPDEQHF.

V usage is TRBV13 and J usage is TRBJ2-1, with TRBD1 matching 7 bases. The CDR3 length is 19 residues. The germline V gene encodes CDR1 PRHDT and CDR2 FYEKMQ (reference sequence). V shed 2 bases, J shed 2 bases, and the junction held 15 bases outside the gene matches. CDR3 loop: CASSLMRRRQGKTYNEQFF. The CDR3 bases are TGTGCCAGCAGCTTAATGAGGAGGCGACAGGGAAAAACCTACAATGAGCAGTTCTTC.

This clonotype was counted many times. The chain couples TRBV27 to TRBJ1-1; D remains unclear. Germline V gene data show CDR1 as MNHEY and CDR2 as SMNVEV (reference sequence). V was pared by 3 bases and J by 0 bases, with 8 bases between. This CDR3 region has 14 residues. The CDR3 loop is CASSFGRLNTEAFF. The CDR3 region has the DNA TGTGCCAGCAGTTTTGGGCGGCTGAACACTGAAGCTTTCTTT.

About this clonotype itself: This may come from a read error, since a much larger clone is one base off. The chain recombines TRBV7-8 with TRBJ1-2; D gene uncertain. Per germline, CDR1 SGHVS and CDR2 FQNEAQ. V was pared by 5 bases and J by 4 bases, with 23 bases between. The CDR3 loop spans 17 amino acids. CDR3 sequence reads: CASSTVQFTRMTYGYTF. CDR3 sequence (DNA): TGTGCCAGCAGCACGGTCCAGTTTACCCGAATGACCTATGGCTACACCTTC.

This clonotype was counted ten times or more. J is TRBJ1-5 and V is TRBV2; 7 bases map to TRBD1. The V and J ends lost 7 bases and 3 bases, in that order; junction bases with no gene match: 6. CDR1 and CDR2 from the germline V gene are SNHLY and FYNNEI. CDR3 length equals 14 residues. Here the CDR3 DNA reads TGTGCCAGCACCCTCACAGGGGTCAATCAGCCCCAGCATTTT. It is translated as CASTLTGVNQPQHF.

The J gene is TRBJ1-2, the V gene TRBV9; D is uncertain. The CDR3 extends over 16 amino acids. V was shortened by 7 bases and J by 4 bases, with 23 bases between the two germline ends. CDR1 and CDR2 from the germline V gene are SGDLS and YYNGEE. CDR3 nucleotides: TGTGCCAGCTACCCGGGGTACCCAAGAAAGGCCTATGGCTACACCTTC. Amino acid sequence: CASYPGYPRKAYGYTF. The full variable domain, completed using reference TRBV9 and TRBJ1-2, is DSGVTQTPKHLITATGQRVTLRCSPRSGDLSVYWYQQSLDQGLQFLIQYYNGEERAKGNILERFSAQQFPDLHSELNLSSLELGDSALYFCASYPGYPRKAYGYTFGSGTRLTVV.

In its sample, this clonotype was seen a few times. The chain recombines TRBV5-1 with TRBJ2-1; D possibly uses TRBD1 or TRBD2 (5 bases each). V dropped 4 bases and J dropped 8 bases, with 28 bases sitting between them. The germline CDR1 and CDR2 sequences are SGHRS and YFSETQ. This CDR3 is built from 18 residues. CDR3 bases: TGCGCCAGCAGCCCGAGAGTTGGGGGTGCATACATTGGCGATGAGCAGTTCTTC. It translates to CASSPRVGGAYIGDEQFF.

This clonotype was counted many times. V usage is TRBV2 and J usage is TRBJ1-1; D is undetermined. Germline CDR1 and CDR2: SNHLY and FYNNEI. The CDR3 consists of 13 residues. V was cut by 8 bases and J by 6 bases, with 16 bases left in between. The DNA of the CDR3 is TGTGCCAGCTACCGGGGATCTGTCGCTGAAGCTTTCTTT. Translating gives CASYRGSVAEAFF.

This clonotype has more than one count but fewer than ten. This may be a read error, as it is one base from a much larger clone. The CDR3 region has the DNA TGCAACGTTGTTTCCCGGAGCACTGAAGCTTTCTTT. Its translation is CNVVSRSTEAFF. The chain recombines TRBV29-1 with TRBJ1-1; D ambiguous. Germline-derived CDR1 and CDR2 are SQVTM and ANQGSEA. The CDR3 is 12 residues long.

This clonotype was counted at least ten times. The chain uses TRBV9 and TRBJ1-2; D gene uncertain. V lost 7 bases and J lost 4, with 23 bases in between. Germline-derived CDR1 and CDR2 are SGDLS and YYNGEE. The CDR3 extends over 16 amino acids. CDR3 sequence (DNA): TGTGCCAGCCGAGTGCGGTACTCAAGAAAGACCTATGGCTACACCTTC. It translates to CASRVRYSRKTYGYTF.

This clonotype was counted at least ten times. V is TRBV5-3 and J is TRBJ1-2; no clear D. TRBV5-3 is placed among ORFs of uncertain function. V was shortened by 7 bases and J by 4 bases, with 23 bases between the two germline ends. CDR3 length: 16 residues. The CDR3 region is CARVEIVVRKTYGYTF. The CDR3 nucleotides read TGTGCCAGAGTCGAAATAGTGGTGAGAAAGACCTATGGCTACACCTTC.

Details on this clonotype: This may arise from a read error, as a much more abundant clone is one base away. The rearrangement links TRBV20-1 to TRBJ2-4, with 7 bases lining up with TRBD2. V gave up 8 bases and J gave up 3 bases; unmatched junction bases: 13. Germline CDR1 DFQATT, CDR2 SNEGSKA (reference sequence). This CDR3 region has 15 residues. The CDR3 coding sequence is TGCAGTACTCAGTCTTTAGAGCGGGACAAAAACATTCAGTACTTC. Protein sequence: CSTQSLERDKNIQYF.

In its sample, this clonotype was seen once. A much larger clone lies a single base off, so this may be a read error. The chain links TRBV6-2 or TRBV6-3 to TRBJ2-2; D perhaps matches TRBD2 (5 bases). The CDR3 is 12 amino acids. CDR1 is MNHEY and CDR2 is SVGEGT in the germline V gene. The CDR3 DNA follows: TGTGCCAGCAGTCAGAACACCGGGGAGCCGTTTTTT. Translation gives CASSQNTGEPFF.

This clonotype was seen a handful of times. The gene calls are TRBV20-1 and TRBJ2-5; D tentatively reads TRBD1 or TRBD2 (5 bases each). CDR3 length equals 16 residues. V shed 6 bases and J shed 2 bases, with 22 bases lying between them. CDR1 and CDR2 from the germline V gene are DFQATT and SNEGSKA (reference sequence). CDR3 nucleotides: TGCAGTGCCAACCGAGGGGTGGGCACCGTGCAAGAGACCCAGTACTTC. This sequence encodes CSANRGVGTVQETQYF.

As for this clonotype: It may be a read error: a sequence one base away is much more abundant. CDR3: CAASRAGQGDIPTYEQYF. As DNA, the CDR3 is TGTGCCGCCAGCAGAGCCGGACAGGGGGACATACCCACCTACGAGCAGTACTTC. The V gene is TRBV15, the J gene TRBJ2-5; 10 bases align to TRBD1. The J call may be incorrect, as the DNA end agrees better with TRBJ2-7. Germline values: CDR1 LNHNV, CDR2 YYDKDF (reference sequence). The CDR3 contains 18 residues.

A remark on this clonotype: With a much larger clone just one base away, this may be a read error. The chain uses TRBV6-5 and TRBJ2-3, with TRBD1 as a possible D gene (6 bases). Germline V CDR1 and CDR2: MNHEY, SVGAGI. V lost 5 bases and J lost 4, with 16 bases in between. This CDR3 has 15 amino acids. The CDR3 nucleotides are TGTGCCAGCAGTCCCCAGGGGACCATCGCAGATACGCAGTATTTT. As protein: CASSPQGTIADTQYF.

Comment on this clonotype: No DNA is shown, since the ends of the CDR3 on it are uncertain; the CDR3 is the one TCRdb lists. The chain recombines TRBV12-2 with TRBJ1-2; the table's D call of TRBD1 was not tested on the DNA. TRBV12-2 is deemed a pseudogene. Including both end residues, the CDR3 is 17 amino acids long. CDR3 loop: CASRAPRTPRKTYGCTF.

The table lists this clonotype with many counts. The chain employs TRBV7-9 and TRBJ1-5, with TRBD1 matching over 12 bases. V lost 5 bases, J lost 0 bases, and 8 bases stayed unmatched. The germline CDR1 and CDR2 sequences are SEHNR and FQNEAQ (reference sequence). The CDR3 extends over 18 amino acids. CDR3 protein: CASSDGTGGPYSNQPQHF. The DNA for the CDR3 is TGTGCCAGCAGCGATGGGACAGGGGGCCCTTATAGCAATCAGCCCCAGCATTTT.

Concerning this clonotype itself: This sequence may be a read error, since a much larger clone differs from it by one base. The conserved final phenylalanine or tryptophan is absent from the CDR3, which likely points to a read error. This chain connects TRBV3-1 to TRBJ2-7; no reliable D call. The end of the DNA is better explained by TRBJ2-5, so the J call may be wrong. The V gene's germline CDR1 is LGHDT and CDR2 YNNKEL (reference sequence). This CDR3 region has 15 residues. CDR3 coding DNA: TGTGCCAGCAGCCAAGACCCTAGTTTACTGGAGACCCAGTACCTC. Amino acid sequence: CASSQDPSLLETQYL.

This clonotype was counted many times. The V and J genes are TRBV30 and TRBJ1-1, with 7 bases lining up with TRBD1. The CDR3 loop spans 17 amino acids. The V and J ends lost 2 bases and 0 bases, in that order; junction bases with no gene match: 12. From germline, CDR1 is GTSNPN and CDR2 SVGIG (reference sequence). As DNA, the CDR3 is TGTGCCTGGAGTCCAAAAAGAGGGGGCTCCATGAACACTGAAGCTTTCTTT. Translation gives CAWSPKRGGSMNTEAFF. The full variable domain, completed using reference TRBV30 and TRBJ1-1, is SQTIHQWPATLVQPVGSPLSLECTVEGTSNPNLYWYRQAAGRGLQLLFYSVGIGQISSEVPQNLSASRPQDRQFILSSKKLLLSDSGFYLCAWSPKRGGSMNTEAFFGQGTRLTVV.

This clonotype was seen repeatedly, ten times or more. The V and J genes are TRBV27 and TRBJ1-2, with 9 bases that match TRBD1. J gave up 4 bases and V 5 bases, and 5 bases lay outside the gene matches. The CDR3 has 14 residues. Per germline, CDR1 MNHEY and CDR2 SMNVEV (reference sequence). The CDR3 nucleotides are TGTGCCAGCAGTACAGGGGGCGCCCCCTATGGCTACACCTTC. Protein sequence: CASSTGGAPYGYTF.

This clonotype was picked up many times. The rearrangement uses TRBV5-1 and TRBJ2-1; D may be TRBD1 (8 bases). Trimming shortened V by 4 bases and J by 12 bases, and 23 bases separated the two germline ends. The CDR3 runs 15 residues. Germline loops: CDR1 SGHRS, CDR2 YFSETQ. The CDR3 region is CASSISGTGYEGQFF. The CDR3 nucleotides are TGCGCCAGCAGCATCAGCGGGACAGGTTATGAAGGGCAGTTCTTC. The entire variable domain, with the rest obtained from reference TRBV5-1 and TRBJ2-1, is as follows: KAGVTQTPRYLIKTRGQQVTLSCSPISGHRSVSWYQQTPGQGLQFLFEYFSETQRNKGNFPGRFSGRQFSNSRSEMNVSTLELGDSALYLCASSISGTGYEGQFFGPGTRLTVL.

This clonotype was seen many times. The CDR3 spells CASLTGYGNQPQHF. For the CDR3, the DNA is TGTGCCTCACTCACAGGGTATGGCAATCAGCCCCAGCATTTT. The chain couples TRBV2 to TRBJ1-5, with D possibly TRBD1 on 6 matching bases. CDR3 length: 14 amino acids. Looked up from germline, CDR1 is SNHLY and CDR2 is FYNNEI. V lost 11 bases, J lost 2 bases, and 16 bases lay in between. Supplemented by reference TRBV2 and TRBJ1-5, the full variable domain reads EPEVTQTPSHQVTQMGQEVILRCVPISNHLYFYWYRQILGQKVEFLVSFYNNEISEKSEIFDDQFSVERPDGSNFTLKIRSTKLEDSAMYFCASLTGYGNQPQHFGDGTRLSIL.